The entry below gives a single T cell receptor (beta chain) sequence along with its context. Its cognate antigen is unknown. 13 Jbeta primers and 60 Vbeta primers were used for the PCR. The table came from immunoSEQ multiplex PCR; TCRdb's copy has only in-frame clones and leaves some out. The sample records approximately 150,000 clones, approximately 85% being singletons. This CDR3 is 10 amino acids long. CDR1 is MNHNY and CDR2 is SVGAGI in the germline V gene (reference sequence). Trimming pared 5 bases from V and 7 bases from J, leaving 5 bases between. This entry belongs to a study of cytomegalovirus exposure and HLA in healthy donors. Findings and caveats of the study: The only immune exposure information that was available was CMV serostatus.

The receptor was derived from a girl aged 5-17 years in good health and CMV-seropositive. The sample was PBMCs. The chain links TRBV6-6 to TRBJ1-2; D gene ambiguous. CDR3 amino acids: CASSNSGYTF. The CDR3, as DNA: TGTGCCAGCAGTAACAGTGGCTACACCTTC.